This T cell receptor (beta chain) appears in the sequencing data of a study of T-cell reconstitution after alpha-beta-depleted transplantation in children. CDR3 length: 14 amino acids. V lost 5 bases and J 1 base, leaving 9 bases between the germline ends. The germline gives CDR1 SGHTA, CDR2 FQGNSA. Preparation of the TCRbeta library involved a method that used unique molecular identifiers. Using its own MiXCR run on the PCR reads, TCRdb lists one record per CDR3 protein. The profile shows 190,000 or so distinct CDR3 sequences, 6% to 7% of them singletons. The chain combines TRBV7-2 with TRBJ1-3; D might be TRBD1 (5 bases). Sequenced here: PBMCs from the stem cell graft donor, sampled from the stem cell graft. This TCR derives from a human donor who donated a stem cell graft to a child with Wiskott-Aldrich syndrome. The CDR3 DNA sequence: TGTGCCAGCAGCCCAGGGTTATCTGGAAACACCATATATTTT. Translated, it gives CASSPGLSGNTIYF. The full variable domain, with the rest looked up from reference TRBV7-2 and TRBJ1-3, is GAGVSQSPSNKVTEKGKDVELRCDPISGHTALYWYRQSLGQGLEFLIYFQGNSAPDKSGLPSDRFSAERTGGSVSTLTIQRTQQEDSAVYLCASSPGLSGNTIYFGEGSWLTVV.